The clone carrying this T cell receptor (beta chain) occurred once. At one end the junction does not follow the germline gene, possibly because of a read error. The sample is drawn from a study of CD8 T cells in Susac syndrome. Random-hexamer reverse transcription was applied to about 0.45 to 1 ug RNA. TCRdb reprocessed the immunoSEQ multiplex PCR reads with MiXCR, giving one entry per CDR3 protein. The repertoire holds about 190,000 distinct CDR3 sequences, with around 90% as singletons. This receptor was identified in a human donor with Susac syndrome. Source material: CD4+ T cells from PBMCs.

CDR3 sequence (DNA): TGTGCCAGCAGCCAAGTAGTATCTAGCGGGAAGGTCTTC. It encodes CASSQVVSSGKVF. This chain links TRBV3-1 with TRBJ2-7, with TRBD2 identical over 9 bases. Germline-derived CDR1 and CDR2 are LGHDT and YNNKEL (reference sequence). The CDR3 is 13 amino acids.